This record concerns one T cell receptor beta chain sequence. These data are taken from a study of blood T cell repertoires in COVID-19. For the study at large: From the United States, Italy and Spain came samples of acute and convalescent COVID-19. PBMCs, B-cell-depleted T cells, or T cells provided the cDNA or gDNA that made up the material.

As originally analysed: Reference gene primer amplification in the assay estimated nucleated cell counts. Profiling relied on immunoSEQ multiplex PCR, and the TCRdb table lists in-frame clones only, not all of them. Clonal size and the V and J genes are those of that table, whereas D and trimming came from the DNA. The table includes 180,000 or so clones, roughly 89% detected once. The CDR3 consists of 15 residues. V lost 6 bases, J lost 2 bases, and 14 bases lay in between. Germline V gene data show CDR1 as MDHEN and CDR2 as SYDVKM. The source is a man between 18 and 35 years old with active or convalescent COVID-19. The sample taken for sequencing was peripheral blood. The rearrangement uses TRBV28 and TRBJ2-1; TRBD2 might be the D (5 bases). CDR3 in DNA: TGTGCCAGCAGAGCGGCTACTAAAACCTACAATGAGCAGTTCTTC. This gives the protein CASRAATKTYNEQFF.